One sample yielded the 14 T cell receptor beta chains listed below, sequenced in a study of T-cell memory formation after mild COVID-19. Via MiXCR, TCRdb re-called the 5' RACE reads, giving one row per CDR3 protein. The sample lists 550,000 to 600,000 distinct CDR3 sequences, 15% to 20% occurring once. Source material: PBMCs or a T cell subset sorted from them (not recorded which). Receptors were obtained from an adult woman who had mild COVID-19 (a few samples of this study predate the infection). Cell type and time point are not known.

The chain carries TRBV4-2 and TRBJ1-4; 8 nucleotides line up with TRBD1. Looked up from germline, CDR1 is LGHNA and CDR2 is YNFKEQ. The trim removed 1 base at V and 13 bases at J, leaving 11 bases unmatched. The length of the CDR3 is 15 residues. CDR3 sequence reads: CASSQALRGLSTLFF. CDR3 in DNA: TGTGCCAGCAGCCAAGCCCTCAGGGGGCTCTCGACACTGTTTTTT.

The chain uses TRBV4-2 and TRBJ1-4; TRBD1 matches at 8 bases. V lost 1 base to trimming and J lost 8 bases; unmatched junction nucleotides: 12. The CDR3 is 17 residues long. Germline V lookup: CDR1 LGHNA, CDR2 YNFKEQ. Written as DNA, the CDR3 is TGTGCCAGCAGCCAAGTCTGGGCCGGACAGGGTAACGAAAAACTGTTTTTT. It translates to CASSQVWAGQGNEKLFF.

This clonotype has just a few counts. CDR3 region: CASSPGSGAAMNTEAFF. CDR3 DNA sequence: TGTGCCAGCAGCCCCGGCTCAGGGGCGGCCATGAACACTGAAGCTTTCTTT. The rearrangement links TRBV7-9 to TRBJ1-1; possibly TRBD1 for D (6 bases). The V end was cut by 5 bases, the J end by 0 bases, with 19 bases between. CDR3 length: 17 amino acids. Germline V CDR1 and CDR2: SEHNR, FQNEAQ (reference sequence).

The rearrangement joins TRBV15 to TRBJ1-2, with D perhaps matching TRBD1 (5 bases). Germline V gene data show CDR1 as LNHNV and CDR2 as YYDKDF (reference sequence). V shed 2 bases and J shed 4 bases, with 20 bases lying between them. The CDR3 contains 17 residues. The CDR3 protein is CATSRKAGGPALYGYTF. The CDR3 DNA reads TGTGCCACCAGCAGAAAGGCTGGGGGACCTGCCCTCTATGGCTACACCTTC.

Only a few counts were recorded for this clonotype. The genes are TRBV18 and TRBJ1-1, with D perhaps TRBD1 (5 bases). The V gene lost 2 bases and the J gene lost 5 bases, with 12 bases spanning the gap. CDR1 KGHSH and CDR2 LQKENI come from the germline V gene. The CDR3 is 14 residues long. The CDR3 reads CASSPVQEGTEAFF. For the CDR3, the DNA is TGTGCCAGCTCACCAGTACAGGAAGGGACTGAAGCTTTCTTT.

This chain connects TRBV7-2 to TRBJ2-7, with D maybe TRBD1 (6 bases). This CDR3 is 15 amino acids long. Per germline, CDR1 SGHTA and CDR2 FQGNSA. Trimming removed 2 bases at V and 0 bases at J, with 11 bases between. The CDR3 DNA is TGTGCCAGCAGCTTATGGGGGACAAGCTCCTACGAGCAGTACTTC. This translates into CASSLWGTSSYEQYF.

This clonotype was counted many times. The rearrangement joins TRBV27 to TRBJ2-1; tentatively, D is TRBD1 (6 bases). CDR1 and CDR2 (germline): MNHEY, SMNVEV (reference sequence). With 3 bases removed from V and 2 bases from J, the gap between germline ends came to 8 bases. The CDR3 length is 14 residues. In DNA, the CDR3 is TGTGCCAGCAGTTTCCAGGGGCCCTACAATGAGCAGTTCTTC. As protein: CASSFQGPYNEQFF.

This clonotype turned up a few times. This chain joins TRBV12-3 or TRBV12-4 and TRBJ2-4; 9 bases line up with TRBD2. With V trimmed by 3 bases and J by 8 bases, 5 bases remained unmatched. The CDR3 is 14 residues long. The CDR3 DNA sequence: TGTGCCAGCAGTTTCGCGGGGGGGAGGGACATTCAGTACTTC. As protein: CASSFAGGRDIQYF.

This clonotype showed up just a few times. This chain links TRBV12-3 or TRBV12-4 with TRBJ1-2; TRBD1 matches 9 bases. This CDR3 is built from 15 residues. The trim removed 4 bases at V and 3 bases at J, leaving 6 bases unmatched. CDR3 residues: CASSSRTGADYGYTF. The CDR3 DNA reads TGTGCCAGCAGTTCCAGGACAGGGGCGGACTATGGCTACACCTTC.

The chain has TRBV3-1 and TRBJ2-2, with D perhaps matching TRBD1 (5 bases). The CDR3 runs 14 residues. V was pared by 6 bases and J by 4 bases, with 12 bases between. Germline CDR1 and CDR2: LGHDT and YNNKEL (reference sequence). The CDR3 protein is CASSLQGFTGELFF. The CDR3 bases are TGTGCCAGCAGTCTTCAGGGTTTCACCGGGGAGCTGTTTTTT.

In its sample, this clonotype was seen a few times. The chain links TRBV5-1 to TRBJ2-3, with 12 positions matching TRBD2. CDR1 SGHRS and CDR2 YFSETQ come from the germline V gene. V gave up 0 bases and J gave up 5 bases; unmatched junction bases: 13. The CDR3 is made up of 19 amino acids. This CDR3 is CASSLEGGRLAGEKDTQYF. In DNA form, the CDR3 reads TGCGCCAGCAGCTTGGAGGGGGGCAGACTAGCGGGAGAAAAAGATACGCAGTATTTT.

The sample holds a few counts of this clonotype. The chain couples TRBV19 to TRBJ2-3; D is undetermined. This CDR3 region has 13 residues. Trimming shortened V by 5 bases and J by 0 bases, and 6 bases separated the two germline ends. Germline CDR1 LNHDA, CDR2 SQIVND (reference sequence). The CDR3 bases are TGTGCCAGTAGTCCGTATAGCACAGATACGCAGTATTTT. Translating it yields CASSPYSTDTQYF.

This clonotype was seen only a few times. The chain joins TRBV6-6 to TRBJ1-1; D uncertain. This CDR3 is 10 amino acids long. Germline V CDR1 and CDR2: MNHNY, SVGAGI (reference sequence). Trimming pared 5 bases from V and 4 bases from J, leaving 2 bases between. In DNA form, the CDR3 reads TGTGCCAGCAGTACCACTGAAGCTTTCTTT. Its protein is CASSTTEAFF.

This chain connects TRBV15 to TRBJ2-7; no definite D call. This CDR3 contains 15 residues. Germline V gives CDR1 LNHNV, CDR2 YYDKDF (reference sequence). The V end lost 5 bases, the J end lost 2 bases, and 16 bases lay between the germline ends. The chain's CDR3 is CATSPQDGRPYEQYF. In DNA, the CDR3 is TGTGCCACCAGCCCTCAAGATGGCAGACCCTACGAGCAGTACTTC.